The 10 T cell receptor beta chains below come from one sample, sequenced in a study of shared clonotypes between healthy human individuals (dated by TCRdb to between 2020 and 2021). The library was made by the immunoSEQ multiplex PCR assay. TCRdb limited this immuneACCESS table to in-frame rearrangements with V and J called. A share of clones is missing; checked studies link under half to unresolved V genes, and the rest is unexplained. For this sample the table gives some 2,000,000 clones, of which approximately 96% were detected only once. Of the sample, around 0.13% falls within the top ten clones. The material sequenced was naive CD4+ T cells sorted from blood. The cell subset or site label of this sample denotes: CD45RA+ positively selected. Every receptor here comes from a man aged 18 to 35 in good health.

The CDR3 bases are TGTGCCATCAGTGCAGGGACTAGCGGATCCACAGATACGCAGTATTTT. Protein product: CAISAGTSGSTDTQYF. This chain connects TRBV10-3 to TRBJ2-3; 11 bases are a match to TRBD2. The ends lost 4 bases at V and 2 bases at J; junction bases unmatched: 5. The length of the CDR3 is 16 residues. The germline V gene has CDR1 ENHRY and CDR2 SYGVKD.

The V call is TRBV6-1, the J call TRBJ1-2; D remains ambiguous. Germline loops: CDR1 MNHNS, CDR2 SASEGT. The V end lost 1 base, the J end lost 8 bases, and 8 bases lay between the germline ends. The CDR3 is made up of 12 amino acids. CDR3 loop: CASSEDGRGYTF. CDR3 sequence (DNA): TGTGCCAGCAGTGAAGACGGTAGGGGCTACACCTTC.

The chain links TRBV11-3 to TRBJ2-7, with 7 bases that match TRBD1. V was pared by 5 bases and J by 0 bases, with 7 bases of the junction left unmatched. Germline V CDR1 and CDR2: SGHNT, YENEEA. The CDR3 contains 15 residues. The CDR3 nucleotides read TGTGCCAGCAGCCTTGGGACAGAATCCTCCTACGAGCAGTACTTC. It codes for CASSLGTESSYEQYF. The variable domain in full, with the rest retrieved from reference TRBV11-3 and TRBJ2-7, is EAGVVQSPRYKIIEKKQPVAFWCNPISGHNTLYWYLQNLGQGPELLIRYENEEAVDDSQLPKDRFSAERLKGVDSTLKIQPAELGDSAVYLCASSLGTESSYEQYFGPGTRLTVT.

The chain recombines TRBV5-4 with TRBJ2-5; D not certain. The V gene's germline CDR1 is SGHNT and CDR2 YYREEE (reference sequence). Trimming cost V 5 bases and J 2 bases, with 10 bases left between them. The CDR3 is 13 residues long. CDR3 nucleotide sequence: TGTGCCAGCAGGACCGTAGAGCAAGAGACCCAGTACTTC. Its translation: CASRTVEQETQYF.

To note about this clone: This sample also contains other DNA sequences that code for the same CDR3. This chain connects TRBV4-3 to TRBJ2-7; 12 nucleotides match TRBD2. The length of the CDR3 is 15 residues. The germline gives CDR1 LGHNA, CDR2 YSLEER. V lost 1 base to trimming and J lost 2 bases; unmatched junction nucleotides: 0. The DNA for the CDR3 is TGCGCCAGCAGCCAAGGGACTAGCGGGGCCTACGAGCAGTACTTC. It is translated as CASSQGTSGAYEQYF.

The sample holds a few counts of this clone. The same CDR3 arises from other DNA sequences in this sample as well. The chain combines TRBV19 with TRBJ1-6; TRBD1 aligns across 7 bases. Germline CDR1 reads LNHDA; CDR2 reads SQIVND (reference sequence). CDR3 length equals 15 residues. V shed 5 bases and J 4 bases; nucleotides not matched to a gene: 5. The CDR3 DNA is TGTGCCAGTAGTCCCGGACAGGCGTATAATTCACCCCTCCACTTT. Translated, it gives CASSPGQAYNSPLHF. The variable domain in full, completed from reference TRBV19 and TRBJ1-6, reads DGGITQSPKYLFRKEGQNVTLSCEQNLNHDAMYWYRQDPGQGLRLIYYSQIVNDFQKGDIAEGYSVSREKKESFPLTVTSAQKNPTAFYLCASSPGQAYNSPLHFGNGTRLTVT.

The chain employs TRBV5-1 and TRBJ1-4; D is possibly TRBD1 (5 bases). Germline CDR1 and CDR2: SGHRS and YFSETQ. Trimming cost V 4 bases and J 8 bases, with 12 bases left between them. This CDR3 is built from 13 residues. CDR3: CASSHGTTEKLFF. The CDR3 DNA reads TGCGCCAGCAGCCATGGGACGACCGAAAAACTGTTTTTT.

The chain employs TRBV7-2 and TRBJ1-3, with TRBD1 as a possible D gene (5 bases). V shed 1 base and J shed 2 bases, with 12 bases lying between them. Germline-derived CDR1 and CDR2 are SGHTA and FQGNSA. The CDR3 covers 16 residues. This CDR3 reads CASSLGSGFTGNTIYF. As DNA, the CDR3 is TGTGCCAGCAGCTTAGGATCAGGGTTCACTGGAAACACCATATATTTT. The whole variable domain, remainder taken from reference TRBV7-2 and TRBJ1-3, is GAGVSQSPSNKVTEKGKDVELRCDPISGHTALYWYRQSLGQGLEFLIYFQGNSAPDKSGLPSDRFSAERTGGSVSTLTIQRTQQEDSAVYLCASSLGSGFTGNTIYFGEGSWLTVV.

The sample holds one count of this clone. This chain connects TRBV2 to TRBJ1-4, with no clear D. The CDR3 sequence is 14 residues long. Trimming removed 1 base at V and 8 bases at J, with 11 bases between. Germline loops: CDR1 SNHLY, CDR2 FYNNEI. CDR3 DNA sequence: TGTGCCAGCAGTGAAGGCCGACCATGGGAAAAACTGTTTTTT. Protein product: CASSEGRPWEKLFF.

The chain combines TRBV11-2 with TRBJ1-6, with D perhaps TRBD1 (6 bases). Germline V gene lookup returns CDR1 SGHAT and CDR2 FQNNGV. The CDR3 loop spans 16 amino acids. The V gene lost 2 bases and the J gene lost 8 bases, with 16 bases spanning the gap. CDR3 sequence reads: CASSLSGGYKDSPLHF. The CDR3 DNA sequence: TGTGCCAGCAGCTTATCGGGGGGCTACAAGGATTCACCCCTCCACTTT.